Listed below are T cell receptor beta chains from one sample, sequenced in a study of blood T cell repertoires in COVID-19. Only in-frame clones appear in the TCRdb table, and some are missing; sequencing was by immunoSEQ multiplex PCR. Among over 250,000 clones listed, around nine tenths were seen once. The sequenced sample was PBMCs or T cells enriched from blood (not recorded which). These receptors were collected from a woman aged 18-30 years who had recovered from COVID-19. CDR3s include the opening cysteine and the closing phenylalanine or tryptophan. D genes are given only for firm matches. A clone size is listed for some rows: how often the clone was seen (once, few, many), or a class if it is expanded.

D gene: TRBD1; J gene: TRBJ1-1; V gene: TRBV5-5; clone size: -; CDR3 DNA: TGTGCCAGCAGCTTGGTGAGGGGGCAAATGTACACTGAAGCTTTCTTT; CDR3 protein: CASSLVRGQMYTEAFF
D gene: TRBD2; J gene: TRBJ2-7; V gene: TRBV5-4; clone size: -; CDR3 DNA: TGTGCCAGCAGCGCTGGGACTAGCGGGACCTACGAGCAGTACTTC; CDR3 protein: CASSAGTSGTYEQYF
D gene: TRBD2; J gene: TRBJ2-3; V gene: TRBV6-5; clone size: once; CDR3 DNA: TGTGCCAGCCACCCGGGACTAGCATCCGATACGCAGTATTTT; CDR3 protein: CASHPGLASDTQYF
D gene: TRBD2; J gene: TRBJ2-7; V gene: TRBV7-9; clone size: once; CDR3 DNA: TGTGCCAGCAGCTTAGGTGGCGGGAGCTACGAGCAGTACTTC; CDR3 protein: CASSLGGGSYEQYF
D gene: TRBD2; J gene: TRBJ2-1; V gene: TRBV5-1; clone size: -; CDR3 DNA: TGCGCCAGCAGCTTGACTACTAGCGCTTATCTAAATGAGCAGTTCTTC; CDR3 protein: CASSLTTSAYLNEQFF
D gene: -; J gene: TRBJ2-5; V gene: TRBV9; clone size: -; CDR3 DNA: TGTGCCAGCAGTCAAGCCCCCGTGCGGGAGACCCAGTACTTC; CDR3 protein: CASSQAPVRETQYF
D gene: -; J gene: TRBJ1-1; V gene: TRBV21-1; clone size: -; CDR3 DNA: TGTGCCAGCAGCAATCCTGGTCTAGGGGGGAACACTGAAGCTTTCTTT; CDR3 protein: CASSNPGLGGNTEAFF
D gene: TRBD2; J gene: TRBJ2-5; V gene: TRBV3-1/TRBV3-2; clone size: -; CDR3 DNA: TGTGCCAGCAGCCAAGATCTACTAGCGGGAGTAGAGACCCAGTACTTC; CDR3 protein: CASSQDLLAGVETQYF
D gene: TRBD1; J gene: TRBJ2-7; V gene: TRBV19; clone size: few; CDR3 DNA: TGTGCCAGTAGTATGATAGCGCAGGGGGAGTCCTACGAGCAGTACTTC; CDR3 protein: CASSMIAQGESYEQYF
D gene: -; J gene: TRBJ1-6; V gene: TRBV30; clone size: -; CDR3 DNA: TGTGCCTGGAGTGTAGAGATGAGCTCCTATAATTCACCCCTCCACTTT; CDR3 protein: CAWSVEMSSYNSPLHF
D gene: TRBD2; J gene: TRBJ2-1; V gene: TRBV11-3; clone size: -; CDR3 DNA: TGTGCCAGCAGCCTGGGGCTAGCGGGGGCCTCCTACAATGAGCAGTTCTTC; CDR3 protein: CASSLGLAGASYNEQFF
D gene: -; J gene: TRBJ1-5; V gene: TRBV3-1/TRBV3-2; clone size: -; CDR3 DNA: TGTGCCAGCAGCCCTCGGGGAGGCAATCAGCCCCAGCATTTT; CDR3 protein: CASSPRGGNQPQHF